This T cell receptor (beta chain) was observed in a study of blood T cells in healthy people across ages. The CDR3 consists of 15 residues. CDR1 SGHRS and CDR2 YFSETQ come from the germline V gene. Turning to this clonotype: Germline is not matched at one junction end, which may reflect a read error.

The use of a sample-barcoded 5' primer and a J-beta primer mix characterized a second PCR of 7 to 11 cycles. MiXCR, run by TCRdb on the 5' RACE reads, gives a single entry per CDR3 protein. The sample has 700,000 or so distinct CDR3 sequences, 22% seen once; the top ten hold around 22%. The sequence was obtained from a man between 70 and 80 years old in good health. The genes are TRBV5-1 and TRBJ1-1, with D perhaps TRBD1 (6 bases). Sequencing was performed on blood. This CDR3 is CSSSLSGATATEAFF. The CDR3 DNA sequence: TGCTCCAGCAGCTTGTCAGGGGCGACGGCAACTGAAGCTTTCTTT.